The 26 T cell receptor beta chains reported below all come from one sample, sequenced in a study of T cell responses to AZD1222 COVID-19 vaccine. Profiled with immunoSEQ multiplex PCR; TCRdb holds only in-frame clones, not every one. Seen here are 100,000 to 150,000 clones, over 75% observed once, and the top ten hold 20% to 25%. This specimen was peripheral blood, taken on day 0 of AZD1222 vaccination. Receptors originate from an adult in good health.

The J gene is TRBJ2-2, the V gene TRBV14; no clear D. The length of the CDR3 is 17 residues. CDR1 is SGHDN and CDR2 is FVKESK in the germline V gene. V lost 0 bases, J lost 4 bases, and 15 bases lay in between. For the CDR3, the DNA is TGTGCCAGCAGCCAAGATCCAGTTGGGTTGCGCACCGGGGAGCTGTTTTTT. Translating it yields CASSQDPVGLRTGELFF. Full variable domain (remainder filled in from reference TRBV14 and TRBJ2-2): EAGVTQFPSHSVIEKGQTVTLRCDPISGHDNLYWYRRVMGKEIKFLLHFVKESKQDESGMPNNRFLAERTGGTYSTLKVQPAELEDSGVYFCASSQDPVGLRTGELFFGEGSRLTVL.

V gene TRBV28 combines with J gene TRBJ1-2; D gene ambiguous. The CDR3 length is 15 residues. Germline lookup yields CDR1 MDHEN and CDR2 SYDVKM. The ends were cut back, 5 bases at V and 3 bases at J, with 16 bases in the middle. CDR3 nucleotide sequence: TGTGCCAGCAGTACCCCGCGGGGAGGGTACTATGGCTACACCTTC. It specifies CASSTPRGGYYGYTF.

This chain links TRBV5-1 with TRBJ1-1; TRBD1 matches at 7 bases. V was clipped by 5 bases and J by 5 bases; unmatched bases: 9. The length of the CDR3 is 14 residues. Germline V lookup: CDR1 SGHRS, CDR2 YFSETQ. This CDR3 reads CASSSDRVGTEAFF. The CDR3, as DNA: TGCGCCAGCAGTTCTGACAGGGTAGGGACTGAAGCTTTCTTT.

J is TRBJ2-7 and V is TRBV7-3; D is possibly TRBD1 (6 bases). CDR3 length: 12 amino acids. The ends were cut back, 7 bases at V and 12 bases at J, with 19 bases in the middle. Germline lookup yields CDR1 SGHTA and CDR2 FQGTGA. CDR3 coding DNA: TGTGCCAGCACCAAAGAAGGACAGCGCTTGTACTTC. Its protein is CASTKEGQRLYF.

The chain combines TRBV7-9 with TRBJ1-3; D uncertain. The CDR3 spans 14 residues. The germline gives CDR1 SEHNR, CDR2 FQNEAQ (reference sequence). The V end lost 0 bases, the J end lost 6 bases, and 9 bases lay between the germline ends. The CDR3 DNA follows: TGTGCCAGCAGCTTAGCCCAGGCTATAAACACCATATATTTT. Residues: CASSLAQAINTIYF.

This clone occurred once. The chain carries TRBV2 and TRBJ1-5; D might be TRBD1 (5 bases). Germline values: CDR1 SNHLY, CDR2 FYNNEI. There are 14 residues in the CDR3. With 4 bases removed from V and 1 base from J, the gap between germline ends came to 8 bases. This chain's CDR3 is CASSGGVSNQPQHF. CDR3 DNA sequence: TGTGCCAGCAGTGGAGGGGTAAGCAATCAGCCCCAGCATTTT.

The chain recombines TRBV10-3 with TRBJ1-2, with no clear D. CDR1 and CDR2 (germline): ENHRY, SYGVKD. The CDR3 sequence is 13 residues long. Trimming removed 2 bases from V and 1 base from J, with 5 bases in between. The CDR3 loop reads CAISEGFNYGYTF. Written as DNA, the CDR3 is TGTGCCATCAGTGAGGGTTTTAACTATGGCTACACCTTC.

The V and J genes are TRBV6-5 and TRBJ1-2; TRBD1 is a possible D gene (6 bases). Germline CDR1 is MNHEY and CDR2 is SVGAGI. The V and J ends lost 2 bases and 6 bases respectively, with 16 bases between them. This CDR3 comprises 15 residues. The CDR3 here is CASSYAEGGGHGYTF. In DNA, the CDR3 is TGTGCCAGCAGTTACGCGGAAGGGGGTGGCCATGGCTACACCTTC.

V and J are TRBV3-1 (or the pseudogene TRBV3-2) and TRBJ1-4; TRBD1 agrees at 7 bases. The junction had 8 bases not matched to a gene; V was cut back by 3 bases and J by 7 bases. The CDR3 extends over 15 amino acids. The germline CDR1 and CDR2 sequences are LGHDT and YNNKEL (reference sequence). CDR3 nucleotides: TGTGCCAGCAGCCAGAACAGGGGAGAGGGTGAAAAACTGTTTTTT. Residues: CASSQNRGEGEKLFF.

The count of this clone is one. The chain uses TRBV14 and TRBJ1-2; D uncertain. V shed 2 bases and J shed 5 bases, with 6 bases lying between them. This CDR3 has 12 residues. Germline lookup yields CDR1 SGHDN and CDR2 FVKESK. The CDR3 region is CASSQTGYGYTF. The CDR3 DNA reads TGTGCCAGCAGCCAAACGGGATATGGCTACACCTTC. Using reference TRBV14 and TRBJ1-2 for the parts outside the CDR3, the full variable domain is EAGVTQFPSHSVIEKGQTVTLRCDPISGHDNLYWYRRVMGKEIKFLLHFVKESKQDESGMPNNRFLAERTGGTYSTLKVQPAELEDSGVYFCASSQTGYGYTFGSGTRLTVV.

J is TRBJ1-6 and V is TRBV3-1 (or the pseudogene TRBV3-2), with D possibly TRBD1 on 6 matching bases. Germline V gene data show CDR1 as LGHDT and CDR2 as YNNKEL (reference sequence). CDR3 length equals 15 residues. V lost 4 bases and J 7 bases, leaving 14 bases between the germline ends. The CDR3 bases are TGTGCCAGCAGCCCACAAGGGGGATGGAATTCACCCCTCCACTTT. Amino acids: CASSPQGGWNSPLHF.

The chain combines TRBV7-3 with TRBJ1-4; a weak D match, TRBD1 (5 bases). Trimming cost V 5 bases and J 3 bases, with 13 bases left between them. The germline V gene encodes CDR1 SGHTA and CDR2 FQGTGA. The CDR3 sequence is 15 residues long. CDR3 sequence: CASSAGVGPNEKLFF. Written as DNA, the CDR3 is TGTGCCAGCAGCGCGGGGGTGGGGCCTAATGAAAAACTGTTTTTT.

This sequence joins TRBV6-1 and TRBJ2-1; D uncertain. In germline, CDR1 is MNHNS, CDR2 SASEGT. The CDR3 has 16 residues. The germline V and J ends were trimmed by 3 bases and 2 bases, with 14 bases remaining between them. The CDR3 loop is CASSDEHSAAYNEQFF. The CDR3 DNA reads TGTGCCAGCAGTGACGAGCATTCGGCGGCCTACAATGAGCAGTTCTTC.

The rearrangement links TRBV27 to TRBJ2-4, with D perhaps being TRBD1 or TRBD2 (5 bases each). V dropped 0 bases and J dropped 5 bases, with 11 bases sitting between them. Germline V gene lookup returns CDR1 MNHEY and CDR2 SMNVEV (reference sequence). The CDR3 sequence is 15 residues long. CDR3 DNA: TGTGCCAGCAGTTTATCGGGGGAAGGGGAAAACATTCAGTACTTC. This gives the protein CASSLSGEGENIQYF.

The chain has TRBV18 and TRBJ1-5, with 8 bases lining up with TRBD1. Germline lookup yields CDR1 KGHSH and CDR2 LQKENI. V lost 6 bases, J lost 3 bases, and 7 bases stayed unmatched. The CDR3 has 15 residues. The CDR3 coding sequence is TGTGCCAGCTCCGGACAGGGCTCGAACAATCAGCCCCAGCATTTT. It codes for CASSGQGSNNQPQHF.

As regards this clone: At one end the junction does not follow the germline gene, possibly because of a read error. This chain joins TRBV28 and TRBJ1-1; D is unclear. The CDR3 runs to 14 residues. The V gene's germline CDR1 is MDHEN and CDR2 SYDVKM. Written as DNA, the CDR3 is TGTGCCAGCAGTGATGGGGTGATGAAGACTGAAGCTTTCTTT. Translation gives CASSDGVMKTEAFF.

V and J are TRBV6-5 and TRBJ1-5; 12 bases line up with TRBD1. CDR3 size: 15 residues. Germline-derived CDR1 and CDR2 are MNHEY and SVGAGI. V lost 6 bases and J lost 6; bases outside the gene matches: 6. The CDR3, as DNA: TGTGCCAGCAGCCGGGACAGGGGGCTTACTCAGCCCCAGCATTTT. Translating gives CASSRDRGLTQPQHF.

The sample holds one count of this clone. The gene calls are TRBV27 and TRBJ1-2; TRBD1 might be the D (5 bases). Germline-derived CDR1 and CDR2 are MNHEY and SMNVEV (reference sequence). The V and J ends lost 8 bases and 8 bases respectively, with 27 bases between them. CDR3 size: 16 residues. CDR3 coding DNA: TGTGCCAGCTCCCTGGCGGGGGTAGGGGCGATGGGGGGCTACACCTTC. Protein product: CASSLAGVGAMGGYTF.

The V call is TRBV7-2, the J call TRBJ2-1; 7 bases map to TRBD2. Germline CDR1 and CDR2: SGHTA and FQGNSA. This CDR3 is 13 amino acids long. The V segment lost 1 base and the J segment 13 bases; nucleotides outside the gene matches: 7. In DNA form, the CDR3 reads TGTGCCAGCAGCTTAGATGGCGGGGGTAAACAGTTCTTC. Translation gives CASSLDGGGKQFF.

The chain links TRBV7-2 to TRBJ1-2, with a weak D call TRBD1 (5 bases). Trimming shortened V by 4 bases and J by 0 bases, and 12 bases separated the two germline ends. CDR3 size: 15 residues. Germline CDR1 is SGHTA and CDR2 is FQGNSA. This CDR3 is CASSSAGEANYGYTF. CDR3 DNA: TGTGCCAGCAGCTCCGCGGGGGAAGCTAACTATGGCTACACCTTC.

CDR3 protein: CATNPGDQDTQYF. The CDR3 DNA is TGTGCCACCAACCCGGGGGATCAAGATACGCAGTATTTT. The chain uses TRBV15 and TRBJ2-3; D might be TRBD2 (6 bases). This CDR3 region has 13 residues. Trimming removed 7 bases at V and 5 bases at J, with 13 bases between. CDR1 is LNHNV, CDR2 YYDKDF, per germline (reference sequence).

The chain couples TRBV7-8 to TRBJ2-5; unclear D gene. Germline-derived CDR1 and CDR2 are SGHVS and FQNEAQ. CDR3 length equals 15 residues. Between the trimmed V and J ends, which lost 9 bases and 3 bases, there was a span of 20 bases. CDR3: CASRPLRSAEETQYF. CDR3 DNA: TGTGCCAGTCGCCCGCTTAGGTCGGCAGAAGAGACCCAGTACTTC.

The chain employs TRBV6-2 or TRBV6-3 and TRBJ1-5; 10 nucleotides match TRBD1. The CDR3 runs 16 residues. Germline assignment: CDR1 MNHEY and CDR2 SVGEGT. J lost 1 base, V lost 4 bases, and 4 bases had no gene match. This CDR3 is CASSSGTGVSNQPQHF. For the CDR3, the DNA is TGTGCCAGCAGTTCCGGGACAGGGGTGAGCAATCAGCCCCAGCATTTT.

CDR3 nucleotides: TGTGCCAGCTCGCGGGACAGGGGAAGCAATCAGCCCCAGCATTTT. Amino acids: CASSRDRGSNQPQHF. The chain carries TRBV18 and TRBJ1-5; TRBD1 matches 10 bases. Germline loops: CDR1 KGHSH, CDR2 LQKENI. The ends lost 6 bases at V and 1 base at J; junction bases unmatched: 3. The CDR3 contains 15 residues.

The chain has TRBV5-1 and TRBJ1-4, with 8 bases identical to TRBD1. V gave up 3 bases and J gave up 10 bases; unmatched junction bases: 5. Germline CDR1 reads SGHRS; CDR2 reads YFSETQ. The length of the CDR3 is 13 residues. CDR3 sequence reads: CASSSTGDGKLFF. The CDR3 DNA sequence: TGCGCCAGCAGCTCGACAGGGGATGGAAAACTGTTTTTT.

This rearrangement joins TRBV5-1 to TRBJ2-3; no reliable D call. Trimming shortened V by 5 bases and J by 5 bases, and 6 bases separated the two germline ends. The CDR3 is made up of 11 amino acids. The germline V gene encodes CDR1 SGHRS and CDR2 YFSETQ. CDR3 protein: CASRSGDTQYF. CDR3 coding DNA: TGCGCCAGCAGGTCTGGAGATACGCAGTATTTT.